This TCR beta chain was captured in a study of vaccination effects on CD4 cells after COVID-19 (dated by TCRdb to between 2022 and 2023). Study-wide context: Two doses of either the BNT162b2 or the mRNA-1273 mRNA SARS-CoV-2 vaccine were administered to participants. SARS-CoV-2 spike-specific CD4+ TCR repertoires were compared before and after mRNA vaccination in COVID-19 convalescent patients and in infection-naive vaccine recipients. Altogether, 10 COVID-19 convalescent patients and a few SARS-CoV-2-naive healthy vaccine recipients made up the full study. Pre-vaccine samples from a couple of convalescent patients were drawn 16 days and one week before the first dose, 142 and 148 days after COVID-19 diagnosis. In the study, cultures from other donors were sequenced using the Oncomine TCR Beta short-read assay on an Illumina iSeq 100.

The library was built by means of the immunoSEQ multiplex PCR assay. DNA from the cultured, isolated CD4+ T cells was subjected to TCR beta CDR3 sequencing. On the study's bioinformatics: Non-productive TCR sequences were removed, reads were trimmed to the CDR3 region, and CDR3s of at least 7 amino acids were retained. The MANAFEST web app was used to identify antigen-specific clonotypes by comparing expansion in peptide wells with expansion in reference cultures. To be called positive, a clone needed expansion at FDR<0.05 compared with the reference and with all other wells, an odds ratio greater than 5, and a frequency greater than 0.1% in two replicate wells. Clonotypes significantly expanded in SARS-CoV-2 spike wells and in at least one common cold coronavirus spike condition were defined as cross-reactive. CDR3 similarity was assessed by Levenshtein distance using the stringdist R package, and unrooted trees were constructed with ape in R 3.6.1. What TCRdb holds here is the immuneACCESS table cut down to in-frame rearrangements. Part of the clones is not present; checked against another copy, under half of the missing clones reflect an unresolved V gene, and the others are unexplained. V, J and clone size are taken as reported in that table, and D and trimming were inferred from the DNA itself. Present in this sample are 70,000 or so clones, 65% to 75% of which were seen just once. The ten largest clones represent less than 5.5% of the sample.

The ViraFEST assay stimulated PBMC with viral peptide pools and then used TCR sequencing to identify antigen-specific CD4+ T cell clonotypes by expansion. After approximately eleven days of culture, CD4+ T cells were isolated with the EasySep CD4+ T cell isolation kit. Convalescent patients had PCR-confirmed SARS-CoV-2 infection between March and December 2020, before Alpha, Beta and Delta variants emerged in the United States. Roughly 1.9 million PBMC per well were cultured with 10 ug/ml peptides in IMDM containing about 5% human AB serum, approximately 9.9 IU/ml IL-2 and gentamicin. A peptide pool from HIV-1 Nef was used as the negative control culture condition. Half of the culture medium was replaced with fresh IL-2-containing medium on days 3 and 7. Unless noted otherwise, every peptide stimulation condition was grown in triplicate wells. PBMC were separated from whole blood using Ficoll-Paque Plus gradient centrifugation and were then either cryopreserved at -140C or used fresh. Genomic DNA was extracted from cultured CD4+ T cells with the QIAamp micro DNA kit.

This clone came up a few times. It lacks a known antigen. No much larger clone exists at a distance of one base, and base qualities are not known. The full study reports these points: Clones induced by infection and clones induced by vaccination both contracted markedly at late timepoints after vaccination, which fits with T cell responses waning over time. In convalescent patients, the post-vaccine spike-reactive repertoire consisted mainly of new vaccine-induced clones, largely distinct from infection-induced clones. The study was limited by a small number of convalescent patients, and early post-infection timepoints were lacking.

Clipping removes 4 bases from V and 3 bases from J, with 8 as the unmatched junction base count. The germline V gene encodes CDR1 MNHEY and CDR2 SMNVEV (reference sequence). Counted from cysteine to phenylalanine, this CDR3 has 15 amino acids. Just CDR3 DNA is preserved here, 45 bases in frame from base 1. The sequences come from CD4+ T cells from PBMCs cultured with HIV peptides, collected before COVID-19 vaccination. The sample's cell subset or site label is to be understood as: HIV-1 Nef peptide pool negative control/reference culture. This chain is built from TRBV27 and TRBJ2-7; 8 central bases correspond to TRBD2. The TCR comes from a human donor who had a prior SARS-CoV-2 infection. Here is the DNA: TGTGCCAGCAGTTCTCGGCTAGCGGGCCTCTACGAGCAGTACTTC. This encodes CASSSRLAGLYEQYF.